This record looks at one T cell receptor beta chain sequence and its context. These data originate in a study of blood T cell repertoires in COVID-19. Whole-study context: Samples of COVID-19 (acute and convalescent) were obtained from the United States, Italy and Spain. Nucleic acid was either cDNA or gDNA, and it came from T cells, B-cell-depleted T cells, or PBMCs.

The CDR3 is made up of 13 amino acids. Germline values: CDR1 SGHNT, CDR2 YYREEE (reference sequence). Germline trimming cut 10 bases from V and 3 bases from J; bases unmatched to any gene: 6. Authors' methods: Amplifying reference gene primers gave estimates of nucleated cell counts. Profiling relied on immunoSEQ multiplex PCR, and the TCRdb table lists in-frame clones only, not all of them. The D gene and trimming were derived from the DNA, and the V and J assignments and clone size from that table. Altogether roughly 280,000 clones are present, about 86% being singletons, with the ten largest covering about 3.6%.

Sequencing input: peripheral blood. The clonotype was recovered from a man aged 18 to 29 with active or convalescent COVID-19. The rearrangement links TRBV5-4 to TRBJ1-1, with 10 positions matching TRBD1. Written as DNA, the CDR3 is TGTGCCGGCGACAGGGGGCCGGACACTGAAGCTTTCTTT. It yields the protein CAGDRGPDTEAFF.